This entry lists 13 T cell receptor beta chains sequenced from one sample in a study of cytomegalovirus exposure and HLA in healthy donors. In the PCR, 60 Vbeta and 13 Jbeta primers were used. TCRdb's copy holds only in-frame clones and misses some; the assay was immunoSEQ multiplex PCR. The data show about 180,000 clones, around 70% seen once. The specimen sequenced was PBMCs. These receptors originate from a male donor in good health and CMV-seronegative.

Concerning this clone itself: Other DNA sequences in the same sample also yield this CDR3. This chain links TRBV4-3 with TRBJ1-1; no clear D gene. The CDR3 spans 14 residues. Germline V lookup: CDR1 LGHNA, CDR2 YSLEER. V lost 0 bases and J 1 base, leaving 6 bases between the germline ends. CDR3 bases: TGCGCCAGCAGCCAAGAGGCAGGGAACACTGAAGCTTTCTTT. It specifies CASSQEAGNTEAFF.

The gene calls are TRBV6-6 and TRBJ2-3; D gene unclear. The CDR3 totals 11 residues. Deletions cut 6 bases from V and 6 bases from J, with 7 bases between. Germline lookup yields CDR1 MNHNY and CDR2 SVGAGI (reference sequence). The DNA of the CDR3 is TGTGCCAGCAGGACTCAGGATACGCAGTATTTT. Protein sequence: CASRTQDTQYF.

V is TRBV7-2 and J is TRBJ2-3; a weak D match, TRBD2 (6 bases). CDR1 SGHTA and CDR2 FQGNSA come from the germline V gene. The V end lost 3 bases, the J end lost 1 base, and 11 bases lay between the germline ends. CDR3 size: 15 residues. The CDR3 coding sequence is TGTGCCAGCAGCTTTGGTAGCGGCGGCACAGATACGCAGTATTTT. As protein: CASSFGSGGTDTQYF. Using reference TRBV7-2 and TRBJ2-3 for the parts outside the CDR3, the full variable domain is GAGVSQSPSNKVTEKGKDVELRCDPISGHTALYWYRQSLGQGLEFLIYFQGNSAPDKSGLPSDRFSAERTGGSVSTLTIQRTQQEDSAVYLCASSFGSGGTDTQYFGPGTRLTVL.

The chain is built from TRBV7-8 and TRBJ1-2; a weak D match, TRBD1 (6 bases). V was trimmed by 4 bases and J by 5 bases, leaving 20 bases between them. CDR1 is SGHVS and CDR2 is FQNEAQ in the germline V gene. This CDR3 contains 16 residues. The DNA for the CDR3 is TGTGCCAGCAGCTCCACCGCGTCGAGACAGGCTTATGGCTACACCTTC. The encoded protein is CASSSTASRQAYGYTF.

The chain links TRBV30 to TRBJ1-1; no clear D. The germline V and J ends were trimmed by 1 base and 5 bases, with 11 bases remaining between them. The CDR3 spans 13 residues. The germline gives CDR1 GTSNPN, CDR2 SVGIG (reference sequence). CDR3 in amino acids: CAWSEVGGTEAFF. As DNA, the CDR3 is TGTGCCTGGAGTGAAGTAGGAGGAACTGAAGCTTTCTTT.

This CDR3 is CASGLHEALRIEQYF. CDR3 bases: TGTGCTAGTGGCCTTCACGAGGCCTTGAGAATCGAGCAGTACTTC. The rearrangement links TRBV12-5 to TRBJ2-7; D gene ambiguous. The V gene lost 6 bases and the J gene lost 6 bases, with 21 bases spanning the gap. The V gene's germline CDR1 is LGHNT and CDR2 FRNRAP. The CDR3 spans 15 residues.

The CDR3 DNA follows: TGTGCCAGCAGTGAAATGGGGACAGGGAAGTACGAGCAGTACTTC. Encoded protein: CASSEMGTGKYEQYF. This sequence joins TRBV6-1 and TRBJ2-7; 9 bases map to TRBD1. The germline V gene has CDR1 MNHNS and CDR2 SASEGT. The CDR3 covers 15 residues. The trim removed 2 bases at V and 4 bases at J, leaving 6 bases unmatched.

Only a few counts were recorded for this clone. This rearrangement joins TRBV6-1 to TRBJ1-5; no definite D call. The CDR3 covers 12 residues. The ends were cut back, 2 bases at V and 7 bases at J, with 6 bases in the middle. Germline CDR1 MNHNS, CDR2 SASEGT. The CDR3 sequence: CASSELGQPQHF. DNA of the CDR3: TGTGCCAGCAGTGAATTGGGCCAGCCCCAGCATTTT.

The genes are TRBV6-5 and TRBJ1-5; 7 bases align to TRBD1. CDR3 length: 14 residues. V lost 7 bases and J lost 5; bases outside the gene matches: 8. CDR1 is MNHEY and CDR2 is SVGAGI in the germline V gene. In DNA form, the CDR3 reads TGTGCCAGCACTCCGAGGAGGGGGCATCAGCCCCAGCATTTT. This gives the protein CASTPRRGHQPQHF.

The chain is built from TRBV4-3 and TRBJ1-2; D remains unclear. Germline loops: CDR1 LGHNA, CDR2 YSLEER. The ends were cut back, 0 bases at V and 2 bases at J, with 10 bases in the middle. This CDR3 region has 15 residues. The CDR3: CASSQDFMQNYGYTF. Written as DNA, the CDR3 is TGCGCCAGCAGCCAAGATTTTATGCAGAACTATGGCTACACCTTC.

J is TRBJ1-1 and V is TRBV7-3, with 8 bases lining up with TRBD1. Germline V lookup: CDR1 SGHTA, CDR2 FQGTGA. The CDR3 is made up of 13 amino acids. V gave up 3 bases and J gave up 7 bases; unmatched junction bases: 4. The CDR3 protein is CASSFNGQGEAFF. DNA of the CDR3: TGTGCCAGCAGCTTCAACGGACAGGGTGAAGCTTTCTTT.

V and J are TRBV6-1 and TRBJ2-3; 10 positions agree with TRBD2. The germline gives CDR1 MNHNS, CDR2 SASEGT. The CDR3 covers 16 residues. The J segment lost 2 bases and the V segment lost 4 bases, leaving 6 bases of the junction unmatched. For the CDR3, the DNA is TGTGCCAGCAGTGTGGCAACTAGCGGGGTCACAGATACGCAGTATTTT. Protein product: CASSVATSGVTDTQYF.

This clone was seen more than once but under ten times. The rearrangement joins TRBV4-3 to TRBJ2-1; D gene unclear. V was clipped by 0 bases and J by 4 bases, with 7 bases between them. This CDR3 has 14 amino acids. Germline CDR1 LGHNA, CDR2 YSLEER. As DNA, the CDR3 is TGCGCCAGCAGCCAAGAAGACGGGTACAATGAGCAGTTCTTC. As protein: CASSQEDGYNEQFF.